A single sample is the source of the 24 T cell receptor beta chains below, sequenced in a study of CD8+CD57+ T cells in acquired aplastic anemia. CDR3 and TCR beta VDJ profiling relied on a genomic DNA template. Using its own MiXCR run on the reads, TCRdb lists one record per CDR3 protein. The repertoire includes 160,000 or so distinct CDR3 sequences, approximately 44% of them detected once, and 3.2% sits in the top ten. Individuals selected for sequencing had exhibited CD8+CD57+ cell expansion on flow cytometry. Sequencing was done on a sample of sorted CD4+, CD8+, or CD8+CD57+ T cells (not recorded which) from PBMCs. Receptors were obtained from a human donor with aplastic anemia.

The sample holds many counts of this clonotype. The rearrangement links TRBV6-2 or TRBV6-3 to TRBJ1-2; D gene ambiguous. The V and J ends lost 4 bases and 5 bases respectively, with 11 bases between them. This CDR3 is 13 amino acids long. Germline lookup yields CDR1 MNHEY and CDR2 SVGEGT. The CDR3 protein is CASSSYMGYGYTF. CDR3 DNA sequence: TGTGCCAGCAGTTCCTACATGGGATATGGCTACACCTTC.

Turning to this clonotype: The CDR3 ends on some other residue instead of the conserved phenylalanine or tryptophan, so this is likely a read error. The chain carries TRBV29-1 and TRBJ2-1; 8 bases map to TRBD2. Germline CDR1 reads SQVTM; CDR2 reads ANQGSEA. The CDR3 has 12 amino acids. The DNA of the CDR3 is TGCACCGCGTCGGGGGGGCGGGATGAGCAGTTCCTC. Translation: CTASGGRDEQFL.

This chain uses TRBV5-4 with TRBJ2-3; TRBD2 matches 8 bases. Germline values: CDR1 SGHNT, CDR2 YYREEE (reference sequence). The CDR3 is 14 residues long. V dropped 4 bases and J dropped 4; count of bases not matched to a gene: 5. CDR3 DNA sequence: TGTGCCAGCAGCCCGGGGGGGCTCGCAGATACGCAGTATTTT. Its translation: CASSPGGLADTQYF.

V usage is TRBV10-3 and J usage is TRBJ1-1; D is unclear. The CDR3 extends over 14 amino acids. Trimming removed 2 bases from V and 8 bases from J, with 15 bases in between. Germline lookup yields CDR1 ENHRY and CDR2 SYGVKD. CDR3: CAISEAKGAGEAFF. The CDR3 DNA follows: TGTGCCATCAGTGAGGCCAAGGGTGCCGGGGAAGCTTTCTTT.

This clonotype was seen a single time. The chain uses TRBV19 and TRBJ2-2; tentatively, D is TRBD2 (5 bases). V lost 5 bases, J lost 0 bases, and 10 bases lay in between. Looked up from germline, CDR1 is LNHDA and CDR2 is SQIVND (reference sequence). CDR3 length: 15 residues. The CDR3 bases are TGTGCCAGTAGTGGCCGGGATCCGAACACCGGGGAGCTGTTTTTT. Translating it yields CASSGRDPNTGELFF.

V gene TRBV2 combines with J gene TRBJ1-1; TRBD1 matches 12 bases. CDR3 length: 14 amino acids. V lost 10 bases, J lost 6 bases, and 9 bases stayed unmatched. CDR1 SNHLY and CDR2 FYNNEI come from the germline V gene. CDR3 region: CAKPQGQGASEAFF. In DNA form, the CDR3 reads TGTGCCAAACCACAGGGACAGGGGGCTTCTGAAGCTTTCTTT.

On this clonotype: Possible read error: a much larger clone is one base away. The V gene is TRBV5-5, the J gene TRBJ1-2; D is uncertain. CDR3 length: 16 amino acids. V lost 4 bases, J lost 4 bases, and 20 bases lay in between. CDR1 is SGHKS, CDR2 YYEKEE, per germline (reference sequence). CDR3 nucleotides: TGTGCCAGCAGCCTCGGGGAAGCCCGCTACTTCTATGGCTACACCTTC. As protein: CASSLGEARYFYGYTF.

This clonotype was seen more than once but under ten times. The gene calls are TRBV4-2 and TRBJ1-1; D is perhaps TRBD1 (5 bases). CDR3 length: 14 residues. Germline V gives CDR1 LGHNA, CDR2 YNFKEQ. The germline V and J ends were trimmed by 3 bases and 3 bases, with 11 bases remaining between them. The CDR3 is CASSHGGEDTEAFF. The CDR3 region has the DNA TGTGCCAGCAGCCACGGGGGTGAAGACACTGAAGCTTTCTTT.

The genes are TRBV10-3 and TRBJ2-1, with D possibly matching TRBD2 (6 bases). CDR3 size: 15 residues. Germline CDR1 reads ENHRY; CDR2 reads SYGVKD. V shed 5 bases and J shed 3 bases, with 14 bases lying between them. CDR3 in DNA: TGTGCCATCAGTTATGCCGGGGGTAACTACAATGAGCAGTTCTTC. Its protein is CAISYAGGNYNEQFF.

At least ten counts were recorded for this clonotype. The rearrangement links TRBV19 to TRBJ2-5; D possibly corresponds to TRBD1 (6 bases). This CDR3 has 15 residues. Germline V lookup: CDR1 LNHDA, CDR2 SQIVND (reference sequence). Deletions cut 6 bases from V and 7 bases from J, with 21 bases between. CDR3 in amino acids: CASSPTGGRVGTQYF. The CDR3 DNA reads TGTGCCAGTAGCCCCACTGGGGGCAGGGTTGGGACCCAGTACTTC. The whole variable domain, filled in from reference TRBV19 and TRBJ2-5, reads DGGITQSPKYLFRKEGQNVTLSCEQNLNHDAMYWYRQDPGQGLRLIYYSQIVNDFQKGDIAEGYSVSREKKESFPLTVTSAQKNPTAFYLCASSPTGGRVGTQYFGPGTRLLVL.

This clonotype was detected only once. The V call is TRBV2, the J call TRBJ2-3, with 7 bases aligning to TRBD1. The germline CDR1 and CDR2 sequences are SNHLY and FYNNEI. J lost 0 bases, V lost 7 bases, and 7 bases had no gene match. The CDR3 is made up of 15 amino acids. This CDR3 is CASKRGTASTDTQYF. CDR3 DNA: TGTGCCAGCAAGCGAGGGACAGCTAGCACAGATACGCAGTATTTT.

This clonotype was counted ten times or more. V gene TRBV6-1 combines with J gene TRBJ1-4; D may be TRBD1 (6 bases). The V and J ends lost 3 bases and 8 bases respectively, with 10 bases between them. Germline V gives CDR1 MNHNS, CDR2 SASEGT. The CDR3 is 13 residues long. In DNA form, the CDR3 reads TGTGCCAGCAGTGACAGGGGTAGGGAAAAACTGTTTTTT. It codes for CASSDRGREKLFF.

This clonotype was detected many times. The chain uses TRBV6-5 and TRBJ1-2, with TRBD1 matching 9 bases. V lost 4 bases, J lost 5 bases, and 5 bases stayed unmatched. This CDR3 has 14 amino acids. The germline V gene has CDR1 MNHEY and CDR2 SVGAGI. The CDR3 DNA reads TGTGCCAGCAGTTCCCGCGGGACAGGGTATGGCTACACCTTC. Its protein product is CASSSRGTGYGYTF.

CDR3: CSAREGWDNSPLHF. The CDR3 region has the DNA TGCAGTGCTAGAGAAGGGTGGGATAATTCACCCCTCCACTTT. This rearrangement joins TRBV20-1 to TRBJ1-6; D is ambiguous. Germline V gene data show CDR1 as DFQATT and CDR2 as SNEGSKA (reference sequence). This CDR3 is 14 amino acids long. V gave up 0 bases and J gave up 5 bases, with 8 bases separating them.

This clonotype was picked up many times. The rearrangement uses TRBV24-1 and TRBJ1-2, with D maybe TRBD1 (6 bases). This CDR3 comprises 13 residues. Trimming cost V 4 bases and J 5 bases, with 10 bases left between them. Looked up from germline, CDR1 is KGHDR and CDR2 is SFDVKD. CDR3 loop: CATSDRGGYGYTF. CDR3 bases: TGTGCCACCAGTGACAGGGGAGGATATGGCTACACCTTC.

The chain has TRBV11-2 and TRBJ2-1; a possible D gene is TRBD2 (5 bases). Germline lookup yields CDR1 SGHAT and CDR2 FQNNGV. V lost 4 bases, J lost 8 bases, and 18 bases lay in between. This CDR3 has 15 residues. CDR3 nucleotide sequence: TGTGCCAGCAGCTCCCAGAGAGGGCTAGCCTATGAGCAGTTCTTC. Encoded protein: CASSSQRGLAYEQFF.

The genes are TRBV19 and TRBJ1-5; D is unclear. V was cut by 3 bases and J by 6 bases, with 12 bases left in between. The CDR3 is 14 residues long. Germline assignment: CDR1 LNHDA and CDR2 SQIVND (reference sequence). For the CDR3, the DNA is TGTGCCAGTAGTATTGGAGGTGGAGGTCAGCCCCAGCATTTT. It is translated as CASSIGGGGQPQHF.

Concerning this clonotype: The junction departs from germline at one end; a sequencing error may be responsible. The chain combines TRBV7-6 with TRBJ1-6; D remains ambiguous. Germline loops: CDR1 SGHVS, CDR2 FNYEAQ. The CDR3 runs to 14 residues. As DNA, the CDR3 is TGTGCCAGCAGCTTGAGTTCCTATAATTCACCCTTCCACTTT. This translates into CASSLSSYNSPFHF.

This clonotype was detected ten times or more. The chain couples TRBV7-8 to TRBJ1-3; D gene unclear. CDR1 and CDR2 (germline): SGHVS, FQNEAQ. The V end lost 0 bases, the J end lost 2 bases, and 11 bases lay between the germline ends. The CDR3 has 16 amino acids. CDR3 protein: CASSLAGSKAGNTIYF. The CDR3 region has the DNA TGTGCCAGCAGCTTAGCAGGGAGCAAGGCTGGAAACACCATATATTTT.

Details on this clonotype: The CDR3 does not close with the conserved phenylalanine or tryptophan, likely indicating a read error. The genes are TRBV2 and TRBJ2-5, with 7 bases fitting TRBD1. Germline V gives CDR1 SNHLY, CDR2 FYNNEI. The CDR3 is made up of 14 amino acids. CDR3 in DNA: TGTACCAGCAGCTACGACAGGGTACGTGAGACCCAGTACCTC. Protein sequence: CTSSYDRVRETQYL.

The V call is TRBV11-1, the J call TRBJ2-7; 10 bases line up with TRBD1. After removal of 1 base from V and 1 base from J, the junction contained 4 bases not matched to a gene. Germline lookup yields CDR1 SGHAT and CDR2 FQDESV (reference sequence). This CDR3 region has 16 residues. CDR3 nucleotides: TGTGCCAGCAGCTTAGGAGGGACAGGGGAGTCCTACGAGCAGTACTTC. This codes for CASSLGGTGESYEQYF.

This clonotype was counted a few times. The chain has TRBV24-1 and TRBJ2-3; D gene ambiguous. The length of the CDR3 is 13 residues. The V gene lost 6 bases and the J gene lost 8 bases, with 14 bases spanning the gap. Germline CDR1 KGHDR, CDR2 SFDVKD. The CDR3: CATSQVSTRTQYF. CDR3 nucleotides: TGTGCCACCAGTCAGGTGTCTACGCGTACGCAGTATTTT.

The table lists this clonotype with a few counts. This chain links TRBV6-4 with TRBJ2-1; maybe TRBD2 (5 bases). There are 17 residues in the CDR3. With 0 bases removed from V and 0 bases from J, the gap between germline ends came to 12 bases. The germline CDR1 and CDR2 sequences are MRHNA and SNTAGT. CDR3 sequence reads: CASSDSMLGSSYNEQFF. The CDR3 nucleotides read TGTGCCAGCAGTGACTCGATGTTGGGGAGCTCCTACAATGAGCAGTTCTTC.

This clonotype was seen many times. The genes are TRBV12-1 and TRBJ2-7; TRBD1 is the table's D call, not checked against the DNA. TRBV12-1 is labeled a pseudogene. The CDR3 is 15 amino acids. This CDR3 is CASSPPGQRSYEQYV. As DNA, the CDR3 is TGTGCCAGCAGTCCCCCCGGACAGCGATCCTACGAGCAGTACGTC.